The rows below give T cell receptor beta chains drawn from one sample of a study of spatial heterogeneity in lung cancer. TCRdb independently ran MiXCR on the 5' RACE reads; one entry per CDR3 protein. The sample has over 75,000 distinct CDR3 sequences; 15% to 25% are singletons. The starting material was PBMCs, obtained at surgery. Receptors originate from a male donor with early-stage non-small cell lung cancer. CDR3s include the opening cysteine and the closing phenylalanine or tryptophan. Each record gives: J gene, D gene, clone size, V gene, CDR3 DNA, CDR3 protein. A D gene is named only where the DNA matches it firmly. Where a row states a size, it is once, few, many or the class of an expanded clone; other rows omit it.

>TRBJ2-1|-|-|TRBV3-1
TGTGCCAGCAGCCATCGAGGAGGGGAGCAGTTCTTC
CASSHRGGEQFF
>TRBJ2-7|-|-|TRBV20-1
TGCAGTGCTAGATCGGGGAATCCCTACGAGCAGTACTTC
CSARSGNPYEQYF
>TRBJ2-1|-|-|TRBV5-1
TGCGCCAGCAGCTGGGAAGGAAGGGATGAGCAGTTCTTC
CASSWEGRDEQFF
>TRBJ1-5|TRBD1|-|TRBV27
TGTGCCAGCAGTTGGACAGGCCTGAATCAGCCCCAGCATTTT
CASSWTGLNQPQHF
>TRBJ2-2|-|-|TRBV6-5
TGTGCCAGCAGCTTAGATCACACCGGGGAGCTGTTTTTT
CASSLDHTGELFF
>TRBJ1-2|-|-|TRBV6-6
TGTGCCAGCACCCCCGAGGGCGATTTTAACTATGGCTACACCTTC
CASTPEGDFNYGYTF
>TRBJ1-5|-|few|TRBV6-5
TGTGCCAGCAGTGGAACGCCCCGGCAGCCCCAGCATTTT
CASSGTPRQPQHF
>TRBJ1-1|-|-|TRBV28
TGTGCCAGCAGTTTTCCACACCTTGAAGCTTTCTTT
CASSFPHLEAFF
>TRBJ2-7|TRBD1|-|TRBV12-3/TRBV12-4
TGTGCCAGCAGTTTTTTCAGGGGGCATTTCGAGCAGTACTTC
CASSFFRGHFEQYF
>TRBJ2-5|-|few|TRBV3-1
TGTGCCAGCAGCCAAGGGGCTGGGGAGACCCAGTACTTC
CASSQGAGETQYF
>TRBJ1-3|TRBD1|many|TRBV19
TGTGCCAGTAGTATCGACAGGGTCTCTGGAAACACCATATATTTT
CASSIDRVSGNTIYF
>TRBJ1-2|TRBD1|many|TRBV20-1
TGCAGTGCTAGCGAGGACAGGGTATTCTATGGCTACACCTTC
CSASEDRVFYGYTF
>TRBJ2-1|-|-|TRBV7-3
TGTGCCAGCTGCAACTCCTGCGGCTACAATGAGCAGTTCTTC
CASCNSCGYNEQFF
>TRBJ2-5|-|-|TRBV2
TGTGCCAGCGACCGGACAGCTCAAGAGACCCAGTACTTC
CASDRTAQETQYF
>TRBJ2-5|TRBD1|-|TRBV18
TGTGCCAGCTCACTGGGACAGGGTTACCAAGAGACCCAGTACTTC
CASSLGQGYQETQYF
>TRBJ2-1|-|few|TRBV6-2/TRBV6-3
TGTGCCAGTGCGGGTCAACCCTCGCTCCATGAGCAGTTCTTC
CASAGQPSLHEQFF